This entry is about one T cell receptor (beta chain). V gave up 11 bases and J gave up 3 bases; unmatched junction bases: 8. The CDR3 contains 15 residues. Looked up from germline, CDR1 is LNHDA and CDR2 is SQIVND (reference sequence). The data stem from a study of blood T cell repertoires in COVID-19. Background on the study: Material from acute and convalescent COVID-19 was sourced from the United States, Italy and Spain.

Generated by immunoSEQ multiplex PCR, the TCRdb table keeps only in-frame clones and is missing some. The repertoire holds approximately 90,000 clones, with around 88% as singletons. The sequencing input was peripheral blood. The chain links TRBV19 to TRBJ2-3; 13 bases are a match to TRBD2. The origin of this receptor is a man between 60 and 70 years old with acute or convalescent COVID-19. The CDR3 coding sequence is TGTGCCGCCAGGACTAGCGGGAGTTCAACAGATACGCAGTATTTT. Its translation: CAARTSGSSTDTQYF.